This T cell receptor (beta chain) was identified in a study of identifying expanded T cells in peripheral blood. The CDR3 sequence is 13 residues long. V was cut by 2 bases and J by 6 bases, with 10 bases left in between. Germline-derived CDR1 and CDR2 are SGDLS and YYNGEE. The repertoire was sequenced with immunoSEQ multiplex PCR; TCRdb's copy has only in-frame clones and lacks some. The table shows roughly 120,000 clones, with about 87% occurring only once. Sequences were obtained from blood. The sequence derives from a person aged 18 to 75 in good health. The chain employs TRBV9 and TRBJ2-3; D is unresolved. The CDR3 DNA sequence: TGTGCCAGCAGCGTGGGCCCCGCGGATACGCAGTATTTT. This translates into CASSVGPADTQYF.